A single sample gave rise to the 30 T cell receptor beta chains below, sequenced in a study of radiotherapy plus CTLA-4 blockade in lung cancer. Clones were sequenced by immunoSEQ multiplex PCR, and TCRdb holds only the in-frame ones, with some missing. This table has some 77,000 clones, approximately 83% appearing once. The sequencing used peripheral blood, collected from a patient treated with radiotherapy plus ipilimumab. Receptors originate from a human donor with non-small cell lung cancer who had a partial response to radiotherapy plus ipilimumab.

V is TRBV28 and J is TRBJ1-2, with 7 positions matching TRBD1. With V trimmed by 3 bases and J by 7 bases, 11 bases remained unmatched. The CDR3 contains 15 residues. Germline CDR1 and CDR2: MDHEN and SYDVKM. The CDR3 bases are TGTGCCAGCAGTTTCGCAGGGGGTTTTTTGGGTGGCTACACCTTC. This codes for CASSFAGGFLGGYTF.

This CDR3 reads CASSTAITAYGYTF. The CDR3 DNA follows: TGTGCCAGTAGTACGGCGATCACAGCCTATGGCTACACCTTC. This chain uses TRBV19 with TRBJ1-2; D gene ambiguous. Germline assignment: CDR1 LNHDA and CDR2 SQIVND (reference sequence). This CDR3 contains 14 residues. V lost 4 bases, J lost 4 bases, and 13 bases lay in between.

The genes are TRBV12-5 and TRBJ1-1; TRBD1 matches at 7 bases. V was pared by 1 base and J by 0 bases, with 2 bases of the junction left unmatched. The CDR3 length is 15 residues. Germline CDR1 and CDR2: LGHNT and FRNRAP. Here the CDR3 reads CASGLGGTVNTEAFF. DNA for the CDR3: TGTGCTAGTGGTTTGGGCGGGACAGTGAACACTGAAGCTTTCTTT.

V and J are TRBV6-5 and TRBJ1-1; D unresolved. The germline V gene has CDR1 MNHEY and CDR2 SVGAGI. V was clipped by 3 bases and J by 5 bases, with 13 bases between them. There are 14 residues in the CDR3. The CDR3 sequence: CASSYPTGGTEAFF. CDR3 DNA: TGTGCCAGCAGTTATCCCACCGGAGGGACTGAAGCTTTCTTT.

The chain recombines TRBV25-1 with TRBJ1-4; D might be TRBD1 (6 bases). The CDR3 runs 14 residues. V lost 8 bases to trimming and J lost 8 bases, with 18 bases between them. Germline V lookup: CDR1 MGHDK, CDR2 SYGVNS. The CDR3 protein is CASGRGGADEKLFF. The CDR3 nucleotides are TGTGCCAGCGGGCGCGGGGGCGCAGACGAAAAACTGTTTTTT.

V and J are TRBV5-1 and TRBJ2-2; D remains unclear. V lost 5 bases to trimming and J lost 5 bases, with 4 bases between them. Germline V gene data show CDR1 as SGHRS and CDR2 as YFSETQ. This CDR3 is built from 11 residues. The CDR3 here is CASRETGELFF. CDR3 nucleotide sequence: TGCGCCAGCAGGGAGACCGGGGAGCTGTTTTTT.

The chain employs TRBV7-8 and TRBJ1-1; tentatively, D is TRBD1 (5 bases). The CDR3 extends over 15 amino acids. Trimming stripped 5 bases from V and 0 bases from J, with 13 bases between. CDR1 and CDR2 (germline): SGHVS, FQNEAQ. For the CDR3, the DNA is TGTGCCAGCAGCCGGGGGTCAGGCATGAACACTGAAGCTTTCTTT. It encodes CASSRGSGMNTEAFF.

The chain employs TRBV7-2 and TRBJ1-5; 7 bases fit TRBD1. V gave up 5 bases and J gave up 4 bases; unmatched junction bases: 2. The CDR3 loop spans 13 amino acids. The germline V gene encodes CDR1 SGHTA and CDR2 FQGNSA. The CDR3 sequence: CASSIRGNQPQHF. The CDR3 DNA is TGTGCCAGCAGCATCAGGGGGAATCAGCCCCAGCATTTT.

DNA for the CDR3: TGTGCCAGTAGGGGGGGTGGGGCAGGGCAACAGCCCCAGCATTTT. Its protein is CASRGGGAGQQPQHF. J is TRBJ1-5 and V is TRBV19, with D perhaps TRBD1 (5 bases). The length of the CDR3 is 15 residues. Germline CDR1 reads LNHDA; CDR2 reads SQIVND (reference sequence). Trimming cost V 6 bases and J 7 bases, with 19 bases left between them. Filled out from reference TRBV19 and TRBJ1-5, the complete variable domain reads DGGITQSPKYLFRKEGQNVTLSCEQNLNHDAMYWYRQDPGQGLRLIYYSQIVNDFQKGDIAEGYSVSREKKESFPLTVTSAQKNPTAFYLCASRGGGAGQQPQHFGDGTRLSIL.

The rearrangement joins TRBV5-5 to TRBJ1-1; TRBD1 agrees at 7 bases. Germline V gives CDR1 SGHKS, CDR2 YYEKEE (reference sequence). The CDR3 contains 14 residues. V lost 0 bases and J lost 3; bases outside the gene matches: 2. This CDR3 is CASSLEGADTEAFF. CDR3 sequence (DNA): TGTGCCAGCAGCTTGGAGGGGGCCGACACTGAAGCTTTCTTT. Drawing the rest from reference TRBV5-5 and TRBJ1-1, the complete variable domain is DAGVTQSPTHLIKTRGQQVTLRCSPISGHKSVSWYQQVLGQGPQFIFQYYEKEERGRGNFPDRFSARQFPNYSSELNVNALLLGDSALYLCASSLEGADTEAFFGQGTRLTVV.

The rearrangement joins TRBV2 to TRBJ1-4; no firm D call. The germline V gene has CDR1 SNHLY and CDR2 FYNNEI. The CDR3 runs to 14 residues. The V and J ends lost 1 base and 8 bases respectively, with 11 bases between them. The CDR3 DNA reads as TGTGCCAGCAGTGAAGGGCGGTGGAGCGAAAAACTGTTTTTT. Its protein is CASSEGRWSEKLFF.

As DNA, the CDR3 is TGTGCCAGCAGTTACATGGGGGGCTACGAGCAGTACTTC. This encodes CASSYMGGYEQYF. The chain joins TRBV6-5 to TRBJ2-7, with D possibly TRBD2 on 6 matching bases. The V end lost 2 bases, the J end lost 3 bases, and 8 bases lay between the germline ends. The germline CDR1 and CDR2 sequences are MNHEY and SVGAGI. CDR3 length: 13 residues.

The CDR3 is CASSRTTGSELFF. The CDR3 coding sequence is TGTGCCAGCTCACGGACGACAGGGTCAGAGCTGTTTTTT. The genes are TRBV18 and TRBJ2-2; 7 bases align to TRBD1. The CDR3 contains 13 residues. J was trimmed by 11 bases and V by 4 bases; bases with no gene match: 7. Germline loops: CDR1 KGHSH, CDR2 LQKENI.

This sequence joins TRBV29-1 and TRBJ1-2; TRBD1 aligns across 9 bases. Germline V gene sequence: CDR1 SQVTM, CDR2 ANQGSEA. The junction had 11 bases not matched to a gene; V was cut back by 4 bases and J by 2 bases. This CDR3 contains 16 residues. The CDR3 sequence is CSVVGQGVQENYGYTF. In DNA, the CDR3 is TGCAGCGTTGTGGGACAGGGAGTACAGGAGAACTATGGCTACACCTTC.

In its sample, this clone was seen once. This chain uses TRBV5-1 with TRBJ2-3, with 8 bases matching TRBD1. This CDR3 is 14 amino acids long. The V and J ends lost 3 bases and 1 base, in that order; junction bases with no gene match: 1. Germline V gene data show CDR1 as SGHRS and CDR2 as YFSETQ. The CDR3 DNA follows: TGCGCCAGCAGCTCGGACAGGGGCACAGATACGCAGTATTTT. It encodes CASSSDRGTDTQYF.

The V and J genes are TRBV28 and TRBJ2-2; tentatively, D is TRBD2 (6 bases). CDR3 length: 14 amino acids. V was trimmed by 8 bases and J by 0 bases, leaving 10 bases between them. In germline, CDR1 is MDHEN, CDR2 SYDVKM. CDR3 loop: CASGRGTNTGELFF. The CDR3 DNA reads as TGTGCCAGCGGTCGGGGGACGAACACCGGGGAGCTGTTTTTT.

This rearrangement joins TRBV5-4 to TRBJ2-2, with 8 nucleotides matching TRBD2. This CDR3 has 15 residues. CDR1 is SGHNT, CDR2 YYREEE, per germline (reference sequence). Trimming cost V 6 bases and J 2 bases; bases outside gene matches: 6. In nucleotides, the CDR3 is TGTGCCAGCACAGCCGGGACTAGAAACACCGGGGAGCTGTTTTTT. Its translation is CASTAGTRNTGELFF.

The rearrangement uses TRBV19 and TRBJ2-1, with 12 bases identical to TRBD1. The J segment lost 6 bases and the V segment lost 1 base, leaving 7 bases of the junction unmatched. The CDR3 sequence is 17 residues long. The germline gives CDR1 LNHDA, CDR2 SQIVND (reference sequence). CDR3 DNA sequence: TGTGCCAGTAGTATAGTACCGGGACAGGGGGCTTCCAATGAGCAGTTCTTC. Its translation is CASSIVPGQGASNEQFF.

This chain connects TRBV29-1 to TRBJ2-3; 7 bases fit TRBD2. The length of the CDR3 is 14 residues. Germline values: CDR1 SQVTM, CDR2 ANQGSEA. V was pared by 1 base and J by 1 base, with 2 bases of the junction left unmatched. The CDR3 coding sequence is TGCAGCGTTGAAGCTAGCGGACGCACAGATACGCAGTATTTT. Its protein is CSVEASGRTDTQYF.

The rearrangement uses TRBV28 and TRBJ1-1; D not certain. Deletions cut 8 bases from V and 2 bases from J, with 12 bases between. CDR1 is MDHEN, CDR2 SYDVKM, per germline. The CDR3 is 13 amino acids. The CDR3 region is CASYRGYNTEAFF. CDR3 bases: TGTGCCAGCTATCGAGGATACAACACTGAAGCTTTCTTT. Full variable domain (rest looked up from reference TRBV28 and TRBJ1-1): DVKVTQSSRYLVKRTGEKVFLECVQDMDHENMFWYRQDPGLGLRLIYFSYDVKMKEKGDIPEGYSVSREKKERFSLILESASTNQTSMYLCASYRGYNTEAFFGQGTRLTVV.

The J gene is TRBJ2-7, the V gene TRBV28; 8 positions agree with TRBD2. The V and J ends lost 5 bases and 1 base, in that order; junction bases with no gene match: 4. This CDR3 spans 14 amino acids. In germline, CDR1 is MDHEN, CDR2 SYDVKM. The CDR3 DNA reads TGTGCCAGCAGTGCGACTAGCGTGTCCTACGAGCAGTACTTC. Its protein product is CASSATSVSYEQYF. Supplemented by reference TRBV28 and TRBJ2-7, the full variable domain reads DVKVTQSSRYLVKRTGEKVFLECVQDMDHENMFWYRQDPGLGLRLIYFSYDVKMKEKGDIPEGYSVSREKKERFSLILESASTNQTSMYLCASSATSVSYEQYFGPGTRLTVT.

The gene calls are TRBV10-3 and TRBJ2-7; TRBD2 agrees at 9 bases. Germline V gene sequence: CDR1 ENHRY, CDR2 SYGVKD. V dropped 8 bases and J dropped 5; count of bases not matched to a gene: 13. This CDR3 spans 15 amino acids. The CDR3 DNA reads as TGTGCCATCCCTATTAGCGGGAGCGAGGGGAACGAGCAGTACGTC. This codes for CAIPISGSEGNEQYV.

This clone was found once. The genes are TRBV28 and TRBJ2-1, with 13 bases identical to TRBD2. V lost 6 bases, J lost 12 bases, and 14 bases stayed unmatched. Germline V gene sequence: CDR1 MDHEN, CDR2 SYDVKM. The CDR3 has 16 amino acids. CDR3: CASSGTRLAGGGRQFF. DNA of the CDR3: TGTGCCAGCAGCGGCACCAGACTAGCGGGAGGAGGGAGGCAGTTCTTC.

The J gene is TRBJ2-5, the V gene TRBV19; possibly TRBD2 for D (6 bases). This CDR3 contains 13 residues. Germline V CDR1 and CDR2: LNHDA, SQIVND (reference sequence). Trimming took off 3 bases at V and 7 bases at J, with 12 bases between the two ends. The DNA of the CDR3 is TGTGCCAGTAGTATGGGGGGATCGGCGACCCAGTACTTC. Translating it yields CASSMGGSATQYF.

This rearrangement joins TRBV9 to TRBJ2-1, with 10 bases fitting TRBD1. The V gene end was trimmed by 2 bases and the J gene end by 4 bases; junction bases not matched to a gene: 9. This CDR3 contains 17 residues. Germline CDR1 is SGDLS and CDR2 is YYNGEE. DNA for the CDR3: TGTGCCAGCAGCGTGTTTAAGGACAGGGGGGCGTACAATGAGCAGTTCTTC. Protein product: CASSVFKDRGAYNEQFF. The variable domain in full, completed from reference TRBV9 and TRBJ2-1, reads DSGVTQTPKHLITATGQRVTLRCSPRSGDLSVYWYQQSLDQGLQFLIQYYNGEERAKGNILERFSAQQFPDLHSELNLSSLELGDSALYFCASSVFKDRGAYNEQFFGPGTRLTVL.

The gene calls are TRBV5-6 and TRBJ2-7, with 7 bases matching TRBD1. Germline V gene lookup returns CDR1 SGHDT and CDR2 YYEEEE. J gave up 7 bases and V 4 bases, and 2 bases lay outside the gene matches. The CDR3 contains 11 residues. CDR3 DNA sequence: TGTGCCAGCAGCGTGACAGGGGAGCAGTACTTC. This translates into CASSVTGEQYF.

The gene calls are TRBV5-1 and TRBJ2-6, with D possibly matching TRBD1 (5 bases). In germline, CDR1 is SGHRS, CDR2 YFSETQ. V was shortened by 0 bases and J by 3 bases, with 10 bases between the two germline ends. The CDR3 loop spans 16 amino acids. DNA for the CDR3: TGCGCCAGCAGCTTGGTCCAGGGCAATGGGGCCAACGTCCTGACTTTC. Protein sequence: CASSLVQGNGANVLTF.

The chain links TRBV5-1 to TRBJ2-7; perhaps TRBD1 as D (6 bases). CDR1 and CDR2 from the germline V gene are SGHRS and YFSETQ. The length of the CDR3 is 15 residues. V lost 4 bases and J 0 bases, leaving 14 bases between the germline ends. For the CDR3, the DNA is TGCGCCAGCAGCGGAACGGGACACAACTCCTACGAGCAGTACTTC. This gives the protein CASSGTGHNSYEQYF.

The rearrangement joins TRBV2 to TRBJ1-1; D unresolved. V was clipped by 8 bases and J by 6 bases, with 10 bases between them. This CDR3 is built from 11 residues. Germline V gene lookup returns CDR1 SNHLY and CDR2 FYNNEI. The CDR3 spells CASGLAAEAFF. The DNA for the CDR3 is TGTGCCAGCGGTCTGGCCGCTGAAGCTTTCTTT.

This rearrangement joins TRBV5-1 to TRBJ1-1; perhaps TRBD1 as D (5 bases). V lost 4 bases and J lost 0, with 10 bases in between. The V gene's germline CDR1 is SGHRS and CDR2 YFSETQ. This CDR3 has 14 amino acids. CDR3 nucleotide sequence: TGCGCCAGCAGCGCGGGACGGCTGAACACTGAAGCTTTCTTT. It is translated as CASSAGRLNTEAFF.